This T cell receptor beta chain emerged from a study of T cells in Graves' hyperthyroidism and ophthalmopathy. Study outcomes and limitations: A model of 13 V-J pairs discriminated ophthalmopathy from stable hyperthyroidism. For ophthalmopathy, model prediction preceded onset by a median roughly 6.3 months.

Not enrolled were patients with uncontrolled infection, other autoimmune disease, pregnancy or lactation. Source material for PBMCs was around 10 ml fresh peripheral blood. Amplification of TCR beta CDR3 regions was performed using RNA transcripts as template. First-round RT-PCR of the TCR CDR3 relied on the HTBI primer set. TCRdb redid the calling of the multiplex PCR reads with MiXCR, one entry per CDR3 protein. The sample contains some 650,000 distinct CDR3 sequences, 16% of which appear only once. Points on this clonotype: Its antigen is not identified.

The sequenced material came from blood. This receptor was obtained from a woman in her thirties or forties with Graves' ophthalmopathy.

As DNA, the CDR3 is TGTGCCAGCAGCCGGAGGGTGGCTAATCCCACCTACAATGAGCAGTTCTTC. Protein product: CASSRRVANPTYNEQFF. The chain employs TRBV5-8 and TRBJ2-1, with D perhaps matching TRBD2 (6 bases). The ends were cut back, 4 bases at V and 2 bases at J, with 19 bases in the middle. Germline V gene lookup returns CDR1 SGHTS and CDR2 YDEGEE. This CDR3 spans 17 amino acids.